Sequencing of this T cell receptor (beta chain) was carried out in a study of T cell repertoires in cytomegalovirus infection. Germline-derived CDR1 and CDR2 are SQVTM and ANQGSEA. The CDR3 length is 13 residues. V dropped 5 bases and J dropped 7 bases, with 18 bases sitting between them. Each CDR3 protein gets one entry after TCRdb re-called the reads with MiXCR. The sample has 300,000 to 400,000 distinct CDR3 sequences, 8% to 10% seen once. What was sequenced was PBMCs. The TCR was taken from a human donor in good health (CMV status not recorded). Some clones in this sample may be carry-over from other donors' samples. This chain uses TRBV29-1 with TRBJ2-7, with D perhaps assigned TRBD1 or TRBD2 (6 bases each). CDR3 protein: CSVLSGHGGEQYF. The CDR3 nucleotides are TGCAGCGTTCTGTCGGGACACGGAGGGGAGCAGTACTTC.